Sequencing of this T cell receptor beta chain was carried out in a study of cytomegalovirus exposure and HLA in healthy donors. This clone has just one count. Its matching antigen is unknown. CDR1 and CDR2 (germline): SGHRS, YFSETQ. Between the trimmed V and J ends, which lost 0 bases and 2 bases, there was a span of 8 bases. This CDR3 comprises 14 residues. Primers included in the PCR were 60 Vbeta and 13 Jbeta primers. The table came from immunoSEQ multiplex PCR; TCRdb's copy has only in-frame clones and leaves some out. Among roughly 34,000 clones, 55% to 80% were seen once, and the ten largest hold roughly a tenth. Findings and limits, study-wide: TCR beta chain V- and J-gene trimming was linked, in a later analysis, to a missense variant in DCLRE1C. In an earlier analysis, about 90% or about 30%: the productive usage of most TCR beta V segments. TCR beta chains numbering some 160 were designated cytomegalovirus-associated. The majority of CMV-associated TCR beta chains were reported as apparently HLA-restricted in a later analysis.

The chain carries TRBV5-1 and TRBJ1-1; D is ambiguous. The clonotype was recovered from a man aged 40-55 years in good health and CMV-seropositive. Sequencing input: PBMCs. This chain's CDR3 is CASSLAGGNTEAFF. The CDR3 DNA reads as TGCGCCAGCAGCTTGGCAGGAGGAAACACTGAAGCTTTCTTT. The complete variable domain, with remaining parts taken from reference TRBV5-1 and TRBJ1-1, reads KAGVTQTPRYLIKTRGQQVTLSCSPISGHRSVSWYQQTPGQGLQFLFEYFSETQRNKGNFPGRFSGRQFSNSRSEMNVSTLELGDSALYLCASSLAGGNTEAFFGQGTRLTVV.